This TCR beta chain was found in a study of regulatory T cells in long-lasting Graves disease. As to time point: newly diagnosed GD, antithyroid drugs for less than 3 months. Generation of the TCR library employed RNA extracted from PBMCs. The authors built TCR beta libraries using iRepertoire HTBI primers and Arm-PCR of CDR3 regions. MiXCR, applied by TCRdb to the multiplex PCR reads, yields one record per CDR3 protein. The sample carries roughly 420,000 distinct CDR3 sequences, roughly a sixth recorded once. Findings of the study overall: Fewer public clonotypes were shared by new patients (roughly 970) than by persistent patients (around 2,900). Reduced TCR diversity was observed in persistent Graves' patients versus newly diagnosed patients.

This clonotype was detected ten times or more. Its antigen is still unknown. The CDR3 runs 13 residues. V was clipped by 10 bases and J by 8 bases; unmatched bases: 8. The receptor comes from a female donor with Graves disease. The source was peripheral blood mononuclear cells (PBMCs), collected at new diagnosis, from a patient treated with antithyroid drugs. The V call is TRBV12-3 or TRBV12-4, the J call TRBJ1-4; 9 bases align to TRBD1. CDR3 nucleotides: TGTGCCACAAACAGGGGGCCTTTCGAAAAACTGTTTTTT. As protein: CATNRGPFEKLFF.